A selection of T cell receptor beta chains follows, all from one sample in a study of T-cell memory formation after mild COVID-19. TCRdb re-analysed the 5' RACE reads in MiXCR, keeping a single row per CDR3 protein. The table includes about 400,000 distinct CDR3 sequences, approximately 15% detected once. The sample consisted of PBMCs or a T cell subset sorted from them (not recorded which). The receptors come from a man aged 18 to 35 who had mild COVID-19 (a few samples of this study predate the infection). Cell type and time point are not known. The CDR3 runs from the conserved cysteine through the conserved F or W. A D gene is named only where the DNA matches it firmly. The size of a clone is reported for some rows only, either as once, few or many, or as a class for expanded clones.

j_gene | d_gene | v_gene | abundance | len | CDR3aa | CDR3nt
TRBJ2-1 | NA | TRBV24-1 | NA | 14 | CATSDFVRVNEQFF | TGTGCCACCAGTGATTTCGTCAGGGTGAATGAGCAGTTCTTC
TRBJ1-2 | NA | TRBV3-1 | NA | 13 | CASSQGQQDGYTF | TGTGCCAGCAGCCAAGGCCAGCAGGATGGCTACACCTTC
TRBJ1-2 | NA | TRBV14 | NA | 13 | CASSHGPSYGYTF | TGTGCCAGCAGCCACGGACCTTCCTATGGCTACACCTTC
TRBJ1-2 | NA | TRBV27 | few | 13 | CASKGPAAYGYTF | TGTGCCAGCAAAGGGCCCGCCGCCTATGGCTACACCTTC
TRBJ2-1 | NA | TRBV12-3/TRBV12-4 | NA | 12 | CASSLGGGAPNF | TGTGCCAGCAGTTTAGGGGGGGGGGCCCCGAACTTC
TRBJ1-1 | NA | TRBV27 | many | 18 | CASRSSRWSRGGNTEAFF | TGTGCCAGCAGATCTTCACGCTGGAGCAGGGGAGGGAACACTGAAGCTTTCTTT
TRBJ1-6 | NA | TRBV5-1 | NA | 14 | CASSPEDSNSPLHF | TGCGCCAGCAGCCCCGAGGACAGCAATTCACCCCTCCACTTT
TRBJ2-3 | NA | TRBV18 | many | 13 | CASSPPSTDTQYF | TGTGCCAGCTCACCACCGAGCACAGATACGCAGTATTTT
TRBJ2-3 | NA | TRBV27 | NA | 11 | CASKAYGAQYF | TGTGCCAGTAAAGCCTATGGGGCGCAGTATTTT
TRBJ2-3 | TRBD2 | TRBV6-5 | many | 17 | CASSYSFLAGVTDTQYF | TGTGCCAGCAGTTACTCTTTCCTAGCGGGGGTCACAGATACGCAGTATTTT
TRBJ1-6 | TRBD1 | TRBV12-5 | few | 17 | CASGLPLSGQNNSPLHF | TGTGCTAGTGGTTTGCCACTCTCGGGACAGAATAATTCACCCCTCCACTTT
TRBJ1-1 | TRBD1 | TRBV5-1 | many | 16 | CASSSKSGGSGTEAFF | TGCGCCAGCAGCTCGAAATCAGGGGGCTCTGGCACTGAAGCTTTCTTT
TRBJ2-3 | NA | TRBV6-5 | few | 17 | CASSYSLQGRVTDTQYF | TGTGCCAGCAGTTACTCGCTCCAGGGGAGGGTCACAGATACGCAGTATTTT
TRBJ2-5 | NA | TRBV7-9 | NA | 12 | CASSPQTGTQYF | TGTGCCAGCAGCCCCCAAACGGGAACCCAGTACTTC
TRBJ2-7 | NA | TRBV20-1 | few | 13 | CSASSGPAYEQYF | TGCAGTGCTAGTTCGGGGCCAGCCTACGAGCAGTACTTC
TRBJ2-5 | NA | TRBV7-8 | few | 14 | CASSLVGWGETQYF | TGTGCCAGCAGCTTAGTCGGGTGGGGGGAGACCCAGTACTTC
TRBJ1-6 | NA | TRBV4-1 | many | 12 | CASSQAYSPLHF | TGCGCCAGCAGCCAGGCCTACTCACCCCTCCACTTT